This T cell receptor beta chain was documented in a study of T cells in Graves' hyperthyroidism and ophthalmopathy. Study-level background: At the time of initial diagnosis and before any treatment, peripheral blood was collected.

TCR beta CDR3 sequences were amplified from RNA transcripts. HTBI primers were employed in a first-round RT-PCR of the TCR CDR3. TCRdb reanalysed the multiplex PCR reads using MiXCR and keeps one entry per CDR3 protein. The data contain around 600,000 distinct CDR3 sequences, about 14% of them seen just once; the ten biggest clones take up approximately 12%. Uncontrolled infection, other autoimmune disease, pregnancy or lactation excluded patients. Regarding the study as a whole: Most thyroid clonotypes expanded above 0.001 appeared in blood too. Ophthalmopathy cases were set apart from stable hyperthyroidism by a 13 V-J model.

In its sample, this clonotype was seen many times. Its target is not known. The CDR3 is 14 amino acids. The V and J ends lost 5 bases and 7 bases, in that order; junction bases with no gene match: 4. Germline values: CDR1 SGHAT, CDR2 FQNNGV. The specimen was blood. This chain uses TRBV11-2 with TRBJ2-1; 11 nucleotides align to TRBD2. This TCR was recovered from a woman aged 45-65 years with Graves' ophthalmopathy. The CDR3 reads CASSAGLADNEQFF. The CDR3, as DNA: TGTGCCAGCAGCGCGGGACTAGCGGATAATGAGCAGTTCTTC.